Sequencing of this T cell receptor (beta chain) was carried out in a study of B cell selection in AIRE deficiency. Generated by immunoSEQ multiplex PCR, the TCRdb table keeps only in-frame clones and is missing some. The data contain 23,000 or so clones, nearly 97% of them singletons. Trimming at V came to 2 bases and at J to 4 bases, leaving 9 bases not matched to a gene. In germline, CDR1 is LGHNT, CDR2 FRNRAP. This CDR3 is 16 amino acids long. The sorted conventional CD4 T cells were gated as CD4+CD127+. What was sequenced was CD4+CD127+ conventional T cells sorted from PBMCs. The chain has TRBV12-5 and TRBJ2-7, with 9 bases identical to TRBD2. The sequence was collected from a human donor in good health. DNA of the CDR3: TGTGCTAGTGGTTTGTCCCCGGGACTAGCAGCATACGAGCAGTACTTC. It codes for CASGLSPGLAAYEQYF.